The clone carrying this T cell receptor (beta chain) was counted once. Its cognate antigen is unknown. The data were obtained in a study of blood T cells in healthy people across ages. Study-level findings and limits: Because sorting was not performed, PBMCs prevented conclusive naive versus antigen-experienced comparison.

V gave up 1 base and J gave up 2 bases, with 12 bases separating them. The CDR3 has 16 amino acids. Together with a sample-barcoded 5' primer, a J-beta primer mix was included in a second PCR lasting roughly 6 to 12 cycles. Via MiXCR, TCRdb re-called the 5' RACE reads, giving one row per CDR3 protein. The repertoire holds over 1.5 million distinct CDR3 sequences, 49% seen once, with around 2.1% in the top ten. The chain uses TRBV12-3 or TRBV12-4 and TRBJ2-1; D ambiguous. The sequenced sample was blood. This TCR was recovered from a woman aged 40 to 50 in good health. This chain's CDR3 is CASSLVGYAPYNEQFF. The CDR3 nucleotides are TGTGCCAGCAGTTTAGTGGGCTATGCCCCCTACAATGAGCAGTTCTTC.